Given below is one T cell receptor beta chain in context. Authors' processing steps: Reference gene primer amplification in the assay estimated nucleated cell counts. The method was immunoSEQ multiplex PCR; TCRdb's version includes in-frame clones alone and lacks a portion of them. Clone size and the V and J calls come from that table; the DNA yielded D and trimming. The repertoire holds about 160,000 clones, with approximately 80% as singletons. This sample was included in a study of blood T cell repertoires in COVID-19. The overall study: Acute-phase and convalescent COVID-19 samples originated in the United States, Italy and Spain. The analysed material was cDNA or gDNA that came from T cells, B-cell-depleted T cells, or PBMCs.

The sequence was collected from a woman aged 80 or over with active or convalescent COVID-19. The source material was peripheral blood.

In DNA form, the CDR3 reads TGTGCCAGCAGTTTCCAGGGGCGAGCTTTCTTT. This sequence encodes CASSFQGRAFF. The chain has TRBV28 and TRBJ1-1, with D possibly being TRBD1 (6 bases). This CDR3 has 11 residues. Germline V gene lookup returns CDR1 MDHEN and CDR2 SYDVKM. V was clipped by 3 bases and J by 10 bases, with 9 bases between them. Combining the CDR3 with reference TRBV28 and TRBJ1-1 gives the whole variable domain DVKVTQSSRYLVKRTGEKVFLECVQDMDHENMFWYRQDPGLGLRLIYFSYDVKMKEKGDIPEGYSVSREKKERFSLILESASTNQTSMYLCASSFQGRAFFGQGTRLTVV.